This entry lists 19 T cell receptor beta chains sequenced from one sample in a study of shared clonotypes between healthy human individuals. Data came from immunoSEQ multiplex PCR; TCRdb stores just in-frame clones and leaves some out. The table includes 300,000 to 400,000 clones, more than 60% detected once. Input material: memory CD4+ T cells sorted from blood. Specified subset: CD45RA-negative fraction. The receptors were sampled from a man aged 25-40 years in good health.

The chain couples TRBV6-1 to TRBJ2-2; D gene unclear. CDR3 length: 13 residues. Germline V gene sequence: CDR1 MNHNS, CDR2 SASEGT. Trimming pared 4 bases from V and 4 bases from J, leaving 7 bases between. The CDR3 DNA reads as TGTGCCAGCAGTGGCTCCGTCACCGGGGAGCTGTTTTTT. Residues: CASSGSVTGELFF.

This sequence joins TRBV5-1 and TRBJ2-5, with TRBD1 identical over 7 bases. Germline V gene data show CDR1 as SGHRS and CDR2 as YFSETQ. The trim removed 2 bases at V and 6 bases at J, leaving 7 bases unmatched. The length of the CDR3 is 14 residues. The CDR3 sequence is CASSFDRVQKTQYF. Here the CDR3 DNA reads TGCGCCAGCAGCTTCGACAGGGTTCAAAAGACCCAGTACTTC.

V usage is TRBV6-5 and J usage is TRBJ1-2, with 7 bases lining up with TRBD1. Germline lookup yields CDR1 MNHEY and CDR2 SVGAGI. This CDR3 has 14 residues. V shed 6 bases, J shed 4 bases, and the junction held 8 bases outside the gene matches. CDR3 loop: CASRPLGTAYGYTF. The CDR3, as DNA: TGTGCCAGCAGGCCCCTGGGGACAGCCTATGGCTACACCTTC.

The table lists this clone with a few counts. The rearrangement links TRBV5-1 to TRBJ2-1, with D perhaps matching TRBD2 (6 bases). Germline CDR1 is SGHRS and CDR2 is YFSETQ. V lost 0 bases to trimming and J lost 4 bases, with 11 bases between them. This CDR3 has 15 amino acids. The CDR3 region has the DNA TGCGCCAGCAGCTTGGGAAGGGACTTTTACAATGAGCAGTTCTTC. Amino acids: CASSLGRDFYNEQFF.

The chain joins TRBV28 to TRBJ2-7; 7 bases map to TRBD1. The CDR3 has 14 residues. Looked up from germline, CDR1 is MDHEN and CDR2 is SYDVKM. V trimming: 2 bases; J trimming: 6 bases; junction bases outside the gene matches: 7. CDR3 coding DNA: TGTGCCAGCAGTTTAGGAAGGACAGGACGCGAGCAGTACTTC. It translates to CASSLGRTGREQYF. Full variable domain (outside the CDR3, taken from reference TRBV28 and TRBJ2-7): DVKVTQSSRYLVKRTGEKVFLECVQDMDHENMFWYRQDPGLGLRLIYFSYDVKMKEKGDIPEGYSVSREKKERFSLILESASTNQTSMYLCASSLGRTGREQYFGPGTRLTVT.

The genes are TRBV2 and TRBJ2-1, with 8 nucleotides matching TRBD2. The J segment lost 9 bases and the V segment lost 4 bases, leaving 8 bases of the junction unmatched. Germline V CDR1 and CDR2: SNHLY, FYNNEI. CDR3 length: 14 residues. The DNA of the CDR3 is TGTGCCAGCAGTGCCGGGACTAGTTCTGGTGAGCAGTTCTTC. Amino acids: CASSAGTSSGEQFF. Full variable domain (remainder filled in from reference TRBV2 and TRBJ2-1): EPEVTQTPSHQVTQMGQEVILRCVPISNHLYFYWYRQILGQKVEFLVSFYNNEISEKSEIFDDQFSVERPDGSNFTLKIRSTKLEDSAMYFCASSAGTSSGEQFFGPGTRLTVL.

Regarding this clone: Other DNA sequences in this sample translate to the same CDR3. The J gene is TRBJ1-2, the V gene TRBV28; 8 bases align to TRBD1. The CDR3 sequence is 14 residues long. Unmatched junction bases numbered 4, after V lost 5 bases and J lost 2 bases. Per germline, CDR1 MDHEN and CDR2 SYDVKM. CDR3 sequence: CASSLGDRNYGYTF. The CDR3 region has the DNA TGTGCCAGCAGTCTAGGGGACAGGAACTATGGCTACACCTTC.

The gene calls are TRBV11-2 and TRBJ1-3, with D uncertain. Trimming shortened V by 5 bases and J by 4 bases, and 24 bases separated the two germline ends. Germline loops: CDR1 SGHAT, CDR2 FQNNGV. CDR3 size: 18 residues. The CDR3 spells CASSDRPRLKDRGNTIYF. The CDR3 DNA follows: TGTGCCAGCAGCGACCGTCCCCGTTTAAAGGATCGAGGAAACACCATATATTTT.

The V gene is TRBV6-1, the J gene TRBJ1-1, with 10 bases lining up with TRBD1. The ends lost 2 bases at V and 10 bases at J; junction bases unmatched: 10. The CDR3 length is 15 residues. CDR1 and CDR2 from the germline V gene are MNHNS and SASEGT. The CDR3 bases are TGTGCCAGCAGTGAATCGGCGGGACAGGGGTTGGGAGCTTTCTTT. Translation gives CASSESAGQGLGAFF.

The rearrangement uses TRBV2 and TRBJ1-1; 7 nucleotides align to TRBD1. This CDR3 is 16 amino acids long. CDR1 and CDR2 from the germline V gene are SNHLY and FYNNEI. Losses at the gene ends were 10 bases for V and 10 bases for J; bases not matched to a gene: 24. The CDR3 loop reads CATSRFPGQQTFGAFF. CDR3 in DNA: TGTGCCACCTCACGGTTTCCGGGACAGCAAACTTTCGGAGCTTTCTTT.

The chain joins TRBV19 to TRBJ2-1; possible D gene TRBD1, 6 bases. The CDR3 covers 14 residues. The V end lost 2 bases, the J end lost 7 bases, and 12 bases lay between the germline ends. Germline V lookup: CDR1 LNHDA, CDR2 SQIVND (reference sequence). The CDR3 region is CASSIMKGTNEQFF. Here the CDR3 DNA reads TGTGCCAGTAGTATAATGAAGGGGACAAATGAGCAGTTCTTC.

This clone appeared many times. The V and J genes are TRBV10-3 and TRBJ1-4, with D unresolved. The CDR3 extends over 12 amino acids. V lost 0 bases, J lost 6 bases, and 2 bases lay in between. Per germline, CDR1 ENHRY and CDR2 SYGVKD. CDR3 in DNA: TGTGCCATCAGTGAGTCCGATGAAAAACTGTTTTTT. Its translation is CAISESDEKLFF.

This clone was observed a single time. This rearrangement joins TRBV7-8 to TRBJ1-2; D gene uncertain. Trimming removed 1 base at V and 4 bases at J, with 13 bases between. The CDR3 loop spans 15 amino acids. The germline gives CDR1 SGHVS, CDR2 FQNEAQ. Written as DNA, the CDR3 is TGTGCCAGCAGCTTAGGCTCCGGGTCCCCCTATGGCTACACCTTC. Protein: CASSLGSGSPYGYTF.

This clone has a single count. This chain links TRBV29-1 with TRBJ2-1; D is uncertain. This CDR3 spans 11 amino acids. V was pared by 3 bases and J by 10 bases, with 10 bases between. CDR1 SQVTM and CDR2 ANQGSEA come from the germline V gene. The CDR3 coding sequence is TGCAGCGTTGAGGCGGAACGGGAGCAGTTCTTC. It codes for CSVEAEREQFF.

As regards this clone: Other nucleotide sequences from this sample produce the same CDR3. The V and J genes are TRBV10-1 and TRBJ2-1; 13 bases are shared with TRBD2. The V gene end was trimmed by 4 bases and the J gene end by 7 bases; junction bases not matched to a gene: 1. The germline CDR1 and CDR2 sequences are WNHNN and SYGVQD (reference sequence). The CDR3 length is 14 residues. The CDR3 bases are TGCGCCAGCAGTGGGGGACTAGCGGGAAATGAGCAGTTCTTC. Its translation is CASSGGLAGNEQFF.

In this sample, this clone turned up once. The chain combines TRBV28 with TRBJ2-1; 10 nucleotides align to TRBD1. CDR3 length equals 16 residues. Germline assignment: CDR1 MDHEN and CDR2 SYDVKM. The junction had 7 bases not matched to a gene; V was cut back by 5 bases and J by 3 bases. CDR3 nucleotides: TGTGCCAGCAGTCCAAACCGGGACAGGGGCTACAATGAGCAGTTCTTC. Translated, it gives CASSPNRDRGYNEQFF.

This sequence joins TRBV19 and TRBJ2-7, with 9 bases aligning to TRBD1. There are 15 residues in the CDR3. From germline, CDR1 is LNHDA and CDR2 SQIVND (reference sequence). V lost 9 bases, J lost 6 bases, and 15 bases stayed unmatched. This chain's CDR3 is CASKIVGTGNTEQYF. The CDR3 DNA reads TGTGCCAGCAAAATAGTGGGGACAGGGAATACCGAGCAGTACTTC.

To note about this clone: A read error is likely here: a far larger clone is one base away. Other DNA sequences in this sample translate to the same CDR3. The J gene is TRBJ2-7, the V gene TRBV11-2; D call uncertain. Trimming cost V 4 bases and J 5 bases, with 18 bases left between them. The CDR3 runs 15 residues. Germline assignment: CDR1 SGHAT and CDR2 FQNNGV. The CDR3 DNA is TGTGCCAGCAGCTCCCCCCGAGTGGCATTACACGAGCAGTACTTC. Translating it yields CASSSPRVALHEQYF.

The V gene is TRBV6-4, the J gene TRBJ1-2, with TRBD1 as a possible D gene (5 bases). The germline V gene has CDR1 MRHNA and CDR2 SNTAGT. The V gene lost 6 bases and the J gene lost 7 bases, with 18 bases spanning the gap. CDR3 size: 14 residues. This CDR3 reads CASRREEGTGGYTF. CDR3 bases: TGTGCCAGCAGGAGAGAAGAAGGGACCGGTGGCTACACCTTC.